A single sample is the source of the 14 T cell receptor beta chains below, sequenced in a study of cytomegalovirus exposure and HLA in healthy donors. PCR employed 60 Vbeta and 13 Jbeta primers. Some clones are missing from TCRdb's copy, which holds only in-frame ones; the method was immunoSEQ multiplex PCR. Of about 160,000 clones detected, roughly 80% appear once; the ten largest clones hold 7% to 9.5%. Sequencing used PBMCs. Every receptor here comes from a male donor in good health and CMV-seropositive.

The V call is TRBV5-4, the J call TRBJ1-2; 8 nucleotides agree with TRBD1. CDR1 is SGHNT, CDR2 YYREEE, per germline (reference sequence). The CDR3 runs to 16 residues. V shed 0 bases, J shed 0 bases, and the junction held 4 bases outside the gene matches. The CDR3 is CASSLGGDRSNYGYTF. The CDR3, as DNA: TGTGCCAGCAGCTTGGGGGGGGACAGGTCTAACTATGGCTACACCTTC.

A few counts support this clone. V gene TRBV5-1 combines with J gene TRBJ1-4; 11 positions match TRBD1. CDR3 length: 14 residues. J lost 6 bases, V lost 3 bases, and 1 base had no gene match. Germline CDR1 is SGHRS and CDR2 is YFSETQ. The CDR3 loop is CASSWDRGDEKLFF. The CDR3, as DNA: TGCGCCAGCAGCTGGGACAGGGGGGATGAAAAACTGTTTTTT.

The J gene is TRBJ2-1, the V gene TRBV11-2; 8 bases are shared with TRBD1. CDR3 length: 15 amino acids. Unmatched junction bases numbered 4, after V lost 5 bases and J lost 1 base. CDR1 is SGHAT and CDR2 is FQNNGV in the germline V gene. CDR3 DNA: TGTGCCAGCAGCAGGGGACAGGCGTCCTACAATGAGCAGTTCTTC. Translated: CASSRGQASYNEQFF.

The chain joins TRBV30 to TRBJ2-1; TRBD1 agrees at 9 bases. J gave up 11 bases and V 5 bases, and 1 base lay outside the gene matches. CDR1 GTSNPN and CDR2 SVGIG come from the germline V gene (reference sequence). The CDR3 is made up of 10 amino acids. CDR3 nucleotide sequence: TGTGCCTGGGGGACAGGGAAGCAGTTCTTC. This gives the protein CAWGTGKQFF.

The chain carries TRBV18 and TRBJ2-7; 12 nucleotides match TRBD1. The germline CDR1 and CDR2 sequences are KGHSH and LQKENI. V shed 3 bases and J 6 bases; nucleotides not matched to a gene: 9. The CDR3 consists of 16 residues. The CDR3 loop is CASSPQPGQGASEQYF. For the CDR3, the DNA is TGTGCCAGCTCACCTCAACCGGGACAGGGGGCGTCCGAGCAGTACTTC.

V gene TRBV6-5 combines with J gene TRBJ1-1, with no clear D. The CDR3 loop spans 13 amino acids. V lost 4 bases and J lost 3, with 9 bases in between. CDR1 MNHEY and CDR2 SVGAGI come from the germline V gene. The CDR3 sequence: CASSFAHHTEAFF. The CDR3 nucleotides are TGTGCCAGCAGTTTTGCACACCACACTGAAGCTTTCTTT.

The rearrangement uses TRBV18 and TRBJ2-7; D is possibly TRBD2 (8 bases). V was clipped by 3 bases and J by 3 bases, with 21 bases between them. CDR1 is KGHSH, CDR2 LQKENI, per germline. The length of the CDR3 is 17 residues. The CDR3 sequence is CASSPTGGAGGSYEQYF. The CDR3 DNA reads as TGTGCCAGCTCACCCACGGGGGGGGCAGGGGGAAGCTACGAGCAGTACTTC.

This chain connects TRBV27 to TRBJ2-7, with a tentative D call TRBD2 (6 bases). Germline values: CDR1 MNHEY, CDR2 SMNVEV (reference sequence). This CDR3 comprises 13 residues. V was shortened by 3 bases and J by 2 bases, with 8 bases between the two germline ends. The CDR3 protein is CASSFRGTYEQYF. As DNA, the CDR3 is TGTGCCAGCAGTTTTCGGGGGACCTACGAGCAGTACTTC.

This chain joins TRBV5-5 and TRBJ2-1; D may be TRBD2 (5 bases). Trimming took 1 base from V and 3 from J, leaving 8 bases between them. There are 14 residues in the CDR3. Germline CDR1 reads SGHKS; CDR2 reads YYEKEE (reference sequence). CDR3 loop: CASSLQGSYNEQFF. The CDR3 DNA follows: TGTGCCAGCAGCTTGCAAGGGAGCTACAATGAGCAGTTCTTC.

This chain links TRBV30 with TRBJ2-4; TRBD1 matches 11 bases. Unmatched junction bases numbered 9, after V lost 3 bases and J lost 8 bases. There are 15 residues in the CDR3. Germline values: CDR1 GTSNPN, CDR2 SVGIG (reference sequence). CDR3 region: CAWSPGTGGVDIQYF. CDR3 sequence (DNA): TGTGCCTGGAGCCCCGGGACAGGGGGGGTGGACATTCAGTACTTC.

This clone was observed a single time. This chain connects TRBV6-4 to TRBJ1-6; 12 nucleotides line up with TRBD1. The CDR3 spans 15 residues. The trim removed 7 bases at V and 7 bases at J, leaving 5 bases unmatched. Germline V gene data show CDR1 as MRHNA and CDR2 as SNTAGT. CDR3 protein: CASTAGTGGNSPLHF. DNA for the CDR3: TGTGCCAGCACCGCGGGGACAGGGGGCAATTCACCCCTCCACTTT.

This clone came up a few times. V gene TRBV5-1 combines with J gene TRBJ2-7, with a possible D match to TRBD1 (6 bases). The germline V gene encodes CDR1 SGHRS and CDR2 YFSETQ. V was pared by 6 bases and J by 1 base, with 14 bases between. CDR3 length equals 14 residues. The CDR3 region is CASTHSDSSYEQYF. The CDR3 bases are TGCGCCAGCACCCACTCGGACAGTTCCTACGAGCAGTACTTC.

This chain connects TRBV7-8 to TRBJ1-2; D is ambiguous. There are 13 residues in the CDR3. Germline V gene lookup returns CDR1 SGHVS and CDR2 FQNEAQ. Trimming cost V 1 base and J 6 bases, with 9 bases left between them. The CDR3 loop reads CASSLDGWNGYTF. In DNA, the CDR3 is TGTGCCAGCAGCTTAGACGGGTGGAATGGCTACACCTTC.

This clone has a single count. This sequence joins TRBV6-5 and TRBJ1-1; 11 nucleotides align to TRBD1. Germline V gives CDR1 MNHEY, CDR2 SVGAGI. The V and J ends lost 5 bases and 4 bases, in that order; junction bases with no gene match: 6. The CDR3 contains 15 residues. CDR3 nucleotides: TGTGCCAGCAGTCGGACAGGGGGCGAAATCACTGAAGCTTTCTTT. Its translation is CASSRTGGEITEAFF.